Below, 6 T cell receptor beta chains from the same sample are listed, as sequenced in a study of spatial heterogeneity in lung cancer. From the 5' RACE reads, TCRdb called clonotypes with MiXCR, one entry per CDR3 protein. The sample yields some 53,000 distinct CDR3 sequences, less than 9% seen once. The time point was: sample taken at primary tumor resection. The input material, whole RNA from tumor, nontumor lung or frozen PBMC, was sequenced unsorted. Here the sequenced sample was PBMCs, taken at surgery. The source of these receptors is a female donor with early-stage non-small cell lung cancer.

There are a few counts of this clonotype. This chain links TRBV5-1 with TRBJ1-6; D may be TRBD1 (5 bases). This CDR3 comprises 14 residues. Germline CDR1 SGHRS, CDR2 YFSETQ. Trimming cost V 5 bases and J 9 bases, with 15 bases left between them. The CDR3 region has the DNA TGCGCCAGCAGTCTCATGACAGAAGGTTCACCCCTCCACTTT. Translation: CASSLMTEGSPLHF.

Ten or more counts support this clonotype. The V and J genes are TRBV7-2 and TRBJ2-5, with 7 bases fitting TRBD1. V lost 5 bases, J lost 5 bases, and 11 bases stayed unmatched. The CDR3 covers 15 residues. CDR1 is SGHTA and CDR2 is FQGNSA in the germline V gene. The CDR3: CASSPSRGFRETQYF. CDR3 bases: TGTGCCAGCAGCCCCTCCAGGGGGTTTCGGGAGACCCAGTACTTC.

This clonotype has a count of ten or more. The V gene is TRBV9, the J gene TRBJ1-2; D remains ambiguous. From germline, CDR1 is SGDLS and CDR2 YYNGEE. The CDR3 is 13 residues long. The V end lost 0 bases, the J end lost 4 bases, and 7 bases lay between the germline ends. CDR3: CASSVGTRYGYTF. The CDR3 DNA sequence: TGTGCCAGCAGCGTAGGCACCCGCTATGGCTACACCTTC.

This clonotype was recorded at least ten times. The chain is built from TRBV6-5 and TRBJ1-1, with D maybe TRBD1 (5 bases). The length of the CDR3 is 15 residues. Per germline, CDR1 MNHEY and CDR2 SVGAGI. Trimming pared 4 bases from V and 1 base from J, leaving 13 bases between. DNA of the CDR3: TGTGCCAGCAGTTCCCAGGGACGAGAGAACACTGAAGCTTTCTTT. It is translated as CASSSQGRENTEAFF.

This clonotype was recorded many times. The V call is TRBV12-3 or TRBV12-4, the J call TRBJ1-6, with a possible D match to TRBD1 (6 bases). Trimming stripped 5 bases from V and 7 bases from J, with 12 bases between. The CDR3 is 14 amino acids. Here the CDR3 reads CASSQQGPNSPLHF. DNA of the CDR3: TGTGCCAGCAGTCAACAGGGACCGAATTCACCCCTCCACTTT.

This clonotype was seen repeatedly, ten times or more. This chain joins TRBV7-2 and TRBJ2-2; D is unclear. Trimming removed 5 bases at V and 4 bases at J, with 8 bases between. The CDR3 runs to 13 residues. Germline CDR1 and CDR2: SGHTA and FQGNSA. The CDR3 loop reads CASSPEGTGELFF. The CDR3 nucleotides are TGTGCCAGCAGCCCCGAAGGCACCGGGGAGCTGTTTTTT.